The rows below give T cell receptor beta chains drawn from one sample of a study of siplizumab effects on memory and regulatory T cells. Using immunoSEQ multiplex PCR, the repertoire was profiled, and TCRdb retains in-frame clones only, with some absent. This repertoire shows about 100,000 clones, around 94% found once; its top ten account for approximately 0.66%. The sequencing sample was made of Tregs sorted from blood. Receptors were obtained from a human donor in good health. Each CDR3 is given with its conserved first and last residue.

>TRBV15|TRBJ1-5
CATSRWVSNQPQHF
>TRBV9|TRBJ2-5
CASSVVSGAGETQYF
>TRBV11-2|TRBJ2-7
CASSLHREYEQYF
>TRBV5-1|TRBJ1-3
CASRPSGQGNTIYF
>TRBV6-4|TRBJ1-2
CASIMGGQSRFYGYTF
>TRBV13|TRBJ1-6
CASSLGGAPLHF
>TRBV7-9|TRBJ2-4
CASSLLGLGIQYF
>TRBV10-3|TRBJ2-6
CAIRGTGLGANVLTF
>TRBV7-9|TRBJ1-1
CASSPRAGGNTEAFF
>TRBV5-1|TRBJ2-3
CASSNTDTQYF
>TRBV30|TRBJ2-1
CAWSASGPQFF
>TRBV4-2|TRBJ1-1
CASSQKGAGDFGTEAFF
>TRBV11-2|TRBJ2-7
CASSPRGPYEQYF
>TRBV7-3|TRBJ2-7
CASSLDVAYEQYF
>TRBV7-8|TRBJ2-1
CASSFWDRVDEQFF